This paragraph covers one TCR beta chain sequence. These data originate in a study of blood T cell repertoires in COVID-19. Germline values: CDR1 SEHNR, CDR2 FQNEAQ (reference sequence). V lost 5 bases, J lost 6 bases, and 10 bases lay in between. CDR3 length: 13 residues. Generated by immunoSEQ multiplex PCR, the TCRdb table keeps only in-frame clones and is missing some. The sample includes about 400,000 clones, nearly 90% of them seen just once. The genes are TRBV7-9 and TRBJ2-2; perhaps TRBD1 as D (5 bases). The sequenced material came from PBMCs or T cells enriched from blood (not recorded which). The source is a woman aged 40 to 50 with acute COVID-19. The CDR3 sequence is CASSPRGPGELFF. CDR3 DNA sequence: TGTGCCAGCAGCCCTAGGGGTCCCGGGGAGCTGTTTTTT. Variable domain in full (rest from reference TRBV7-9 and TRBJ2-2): DTGVSQNPRHKITKRGQNVTFRCDPISEHNRLYWYRQTLGQGPEFLTYFQNEAQLEKSRLLSDRFSAERPKGSFSTLEIQRTEQGDSAMYLCASSPRGPGELFFGEGSRLTVL.